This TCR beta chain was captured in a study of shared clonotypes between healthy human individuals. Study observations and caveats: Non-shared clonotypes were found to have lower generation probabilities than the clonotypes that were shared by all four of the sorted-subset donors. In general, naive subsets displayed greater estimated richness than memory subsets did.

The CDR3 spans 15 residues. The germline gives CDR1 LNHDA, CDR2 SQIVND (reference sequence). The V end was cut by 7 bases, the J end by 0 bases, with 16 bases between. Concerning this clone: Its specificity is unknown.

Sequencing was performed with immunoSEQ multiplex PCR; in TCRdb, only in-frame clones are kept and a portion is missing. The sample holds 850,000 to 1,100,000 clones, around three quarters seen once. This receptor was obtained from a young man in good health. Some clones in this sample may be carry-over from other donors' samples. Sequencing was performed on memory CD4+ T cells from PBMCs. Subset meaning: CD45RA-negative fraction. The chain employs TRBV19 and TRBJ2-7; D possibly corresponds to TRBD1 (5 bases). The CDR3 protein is CASTGHFRDSYEQYF. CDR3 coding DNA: TGTGCCAGTACCGGACATTTCAGGGACTCCTACGAGCAGTACTTC.